A selection of T cell receptor beta chains follows, all from one sample in a study of T cell changes during pregnancy in multiple sclerosis. The data were produced by immunoSEQ multiplex PCR, yet TCRdb's version contains in-frame clones alone and is incomplete. The profile covers around 57,000 clones, with 85% to 95% appearing a single time and less than 0.25% taken by the ten largest. The sample consisted of CD4+ T cells from peripheral blood mononuclear cells, taken in the third trimester of pregnancy. The receptors come from a female donor with multiple sclerosis, enrolled in a pregnancy study. Each CDR3 is given with its conserved first and last residue. A D gene is named only where the DNA matches it firmly. Clone size is given for some rows only: seen once, a few or many times, or a class if the clone is expanded.

few	NA	TRBV15	TRBJ2-5	TGTGCCACCAGCAGACACCGGGACTACCAAGAGACCCAGTACTTC	CATSRHRDYQETQYF
NA	TRBD1	TRBV7-2	TRBJ2-3	TGTGCCAGCAGACCCGGACAGGGGAAGGCAGATACGCAGTATTTT	CASRPGQGKADTQYF
NA	TRBD2	TRBV5-1	TRBJ2-3	TGCGCCAGCAGCTTGGACCTAGCGGGGGGCACAGATACGCAGTATTTT	CASSLDLAGGTDTQYF
NA	NA	TRBV5-1	TRBJ2-1	TGCGCCAGCAGCTTGGGACTTTACAATGAGCAGTTCTTC	CASSLGLYNEQFF
NA	NA	TRBV6-1	TRBJ1-1	TGTGCCAGCAGTCGTACTTTATTAGGGGACACTGAAGCTTTCTTT	CASSRTLLGDTEAFF
NA	TRBD1	TRBV5-1	TRBJ1-1	TGCGCCAGTGCGCCACACGGACAGGGCCTCGAAGCTTTCTTT	CASAPHGQGLEAFF
NA	TRBD1	TRBV19	TRBJ1-2	TGTGCCAGCGGACAGGACTTTCATGGCTACACCTTC	CASGQDFHGYTF
NA	NA	TRBV19	TRBJ2-3	TGTGCCAGTAGTACCCAACAGGGCACAGATACGCAGTATTTT	CASSTQQGTDTQYF
NA	NA	TRBV7-3	TRBJ1-5	TGTGCCAGCAGCTTAAGTTCAGGACAGCCCCAGCATTTT	CASSLSSGQPQHF
NA	TRBD2	TRBV18	TRBJ2-7	TGTGCCAGCTCACCTAGCGGGGGGGTGTACGAGCAGTACTTC	CASSPSGGVYEQYF
NA	NA	TRBV28	TRBJ1-4	TGTGCCAGCAGTTTAGTATTAACTAATGAAAAACTGTTTTTT	CASSLVLTNEKLFF
NA	NA	TRBV27	TRBJ2-5	TGTGCCAGCAGTTCCCCCGTGCGAGAGACCCAGTACTTC	CASSSPVRETQYF
few	NA	TRBV10-3	TRBJ1-1	TGTGCCATCAGTGAGTCTGGGGCCCGGAACACTGAAGCTTTCTTT	CAISESGARNTEAFF
NA	TRBD2	TRBV2	TRBJ2-2	TGTGCCAGCAGTGATCAGGGGGGACTAGCGGCCACCGGGGAGCTGTTTTTT	CASSDQGGLAATGELFF
NA	TRBD2	TRBV7-9	TRBJ2-1	TGTGCCAGCAGCTTTGGAACTAGCGGGAATGAGCAGTTCTTC	CASSFGTSGNEQFF